This is a list of T cell receptor beta chains from one sample in a study of T cell responses to AZD1222 COVID-19 vaccine. Clones were read by immunoSEQ multiplex PCR, and TCRdb kept only the in-frame ones, dropping some. The sample contains 150,000 to 200,000 clones, 85% to 95% of which appear only once. This material consisted of peripheral blood, taken on day 0 of AZD1222 vaccination. All receptors derive from an adult in good health. Both conserved end residues are part of each CDR3. D genes are given only for firm matches. Size is stated for part of the rows, as once, few or many counts, or as a class when the clone is expanded.

clone size,J gene,D gene,V gene,CDR3 protein,CDR3 DNA
.,TRBJ1-4,.,TRBV4-1,CASSPSDSTNEKLFF,TGCGCCAGCAGCCCCTCGGACAGTACTAATGAAAAACTGTTTTTT
.,TRBJ2-1,.,TRBV7-3,CASSLSLNNEQFF,TGTGCCAGCAGCTTAAGCCTGAACAATGAGCAGTTCTTC
once,TRBJ1-1,.,TRBV3-1/TRBV3-2,CASSAWTVLNTEAFF,TGTGCCAGCAGCGCCTGGACAGTTCTGAACACTGAAGCTTTCTTT
.,TRBJ1-5,.,TRBV7-9,CASSLSGTETDSKQHF,TGTGCCAGCAGCTTATCGGGGACTGAGACAGACAGTAAACAGCATTTT
.,TRBJ1-2,.,TRBV7-8,CASSLTQGTNYGYTF,TGTGCCAGCAGCTTAACTCAGGGGACTAACTATGGCTACACCTTC
.,TRBJ2-3,.,TRBV9,CASSVVGGRTDTQYF,TGTGCCAGCAGCGTAGTGGGGGGCCGCACAGATACGCAGTATTTT
.,TRBJ2-1,.,TRBV6-6,CASSSLGVNEQFF,TGTGCCAGCAGTTCTCTCGGAGTCAATGAGCAGTTCTTC
.,TRBJ1-1,.,TRBV5-1,CASSLGDGGYTEAFF,TGCGCCAGCAGCTTGGGGGACGGCGGGTACACTGAAGCTTTCTTT
.,TRBJ1-2,.,TRBV28,CASTAPVGQDGYTF,TGTGCCAGCACCGCCCCGGTAGGGCAGGATGGCTACACCTTC
.,TRBJ2-7,TRBD1,TRBV6-5,CASRDRVDHEQYF,TGTGCCAGCAGGGACAGGGTCGACCACGAGCAGTACTTC
once,TRBJ2-1,.,TRBV11-2,CASSSLREYNEQFF,TGTGCCAGCAGCTCTCTCCGGGAATACAATGAGCAGTTCTTC
.,TRBJ1-1,TRBD1,TRBV12-5,CASGLVPDRGAEAFF,TGTGCTAGTGGTTTGGTCCCGGACAGGGGGGCTGAAGCTTTCTTT
.,TRBJ2-1,.,TRBV6-1,CASSEGRHHEQFF,TGTGCCAGCAGTGAAGGGAGACACCATGAGCAGTTCTTC
.,TRBJ2-5,.,TRBV9,CASSVGPGQGETQYF,TGTGCCAGCAGCGTAGGTCCTGGCCAAGGGGAGACCCAGTACTTC
.,TRBJ1-1,.,TRBV11-2,CASSLGRASEAFF,TGTGCCAGCAGCTTAGGCAGGGCTAGTGAAGCTTTCTTT
.,TRBJ2-2,.,TRBV7-9,CASSPRRGAAGELFF,TGTGCCAGCAGCCCGCGTCGGGGAGCGGCCGGGGAGCTGTTTTTT
.,TRBJ1-5,.,TRBV28,CASSLGYQPQHF,TGTGCCAGCAGTTTGGGCTATCAGCCCCAGCATTTT
.,TRBJ1-6,TRBD1,TRBV6-5,CASSPEGQLGSPLHF,TGTGCCAGCAGTCCCGAGGGACAGCTCGGCTCACCCCTCCACTTT
.,TRBJ1-2,.,TRBV9,CASSVDGTDPNYGYTF,TGTGCCAGCAGCGTAGACGGTACGGATCCTAACTATGGCTACACCTTC
once,TRBJ1-2,.,TRBV7-9,CASSRTGPYGYTF,TGTGCCAGCAGCCGCACAGGCCCCTATGGCTACACCTTC
.,TRBJ2-1,TRBD2,TRBV14,CASSPREAGGLYNEQFF,TGTGCCAGCAGCCCTCGGGAAGCGGGGGGTCTCTACAATGAGCAGTTCTTC
.,TRBJ1-4,TRBD1,TRBV4-1,CASSQGQPTNEKLFF,TGCGCCAGCAGCCAGGGACAGCCAACTAATGAAAAACTGTTTTTT
once,TRBJ1-2,.,TRBV23-1,CASSQLGGEHYGYTF,TGCGCCAGCAGTCAATTAGGGGGGGAACACTATGGCTACACCTTC
.,TRBJ1-1,.,TRBV27,CASSQYPPAGGAFF,TGTGCCAGCAGTCAGTACCCCCCGGCCGGGGGAGCTTTCTTT
once,TRBJ1-2,.,TRBV2,CASVSLSYGYTF,TGTGCCAGCGTATCCCTCTCCTATGGCTACACCTTC
.,TRBJ1-2,TRBD1,TRBV5-5,CASSRRYNPGQELSGTF,TGTGCCAGCAGCCGCCGCTACAACCCGGGACAGGAACTATCGGGGACCTTC
.,TRBJ1-1,.,TRBV14,CASSQDSRRVNTEAFF,TGTGCCAGCAGCCAAGATTCTCGCAGGGTGAACACTGAAGCTTTCTTT
.,TRBJ1-6,TRBD1,TRBV3-1/TRBV3-2,CASSQPDRDNSPLHF,TGTGCCAGCAGCCAACCGGACAGGGATAATTCACCCCTCCACTTT
.,TRBJ2-1,TRBD2,TRBV9,CASSARTSGGNRYNEQFF,TGTGCCAGCAGCGCCCGGACTAGCGGGGGGAACCGCTACAATGAGCAGTTCTTC
.,TRBJ2-7,.,TRBV10-2,CASSERGSYEQYF,TGCGCCAGCAGTGAACGGGGGTCCTACGAGCAGTACTTC
.,TRBJ2-1,TRBD1,TRBV7-8,CASSLGGQGVYYNEQFF,TGTGCCAGCAGCCTAGGCGGACAGGGGGTTTACTACAATGAGCAGTTCTTC
.,TRBJ1-1,.,TRBV2,CASSRDGEAFF,TGTGCCAGCAGCCGGGACGGAGAAGCTTTCTTT
.,TRBJ1-1,.,TRBV6-2/TRBV6-3,CASSRGQANTEAFF,TGTGCCAGCAGTAGAGGGCAGGCGAACACTGAAGCTTTCTTT
.,TRBJ2-2,TRBD1,TRBV28,CASSTTGWRGQLFF,TGTGCCAGCAGTACGACAGGGTGGCGCGGGCAGCTGTTTTTT
.,TRBJ2-3,.,TRBV20-1,CSASSRTTQYF,TGCAGTGCTTCGTCCCGGACCACGCAGTATTTT
.,TRBJ1-5,.,TRBV3-1/TRBV3-2,CASSQGVEQPQHF,TGTGCCAGCAGCCAAGGGGTTGAACAGCCCCAGCATTTT
.,TRBJ2-7,.,TRBV19,CASSIGGYEQYF,TGTGCCAGTAGTATTGGCGGCTACGAGCAGTACTTC
.,TRBJ2-7,TRBD1,TRBV7-3,CASSLSGQGISYEQYF,TGTGCCAGCAGCTTATCGGGACAGGGGATTTCCTACGAGCAGTACTTC
.,TRBJ1-5,TRBD1,TRBV6-5,CASSTGAGYQPQHF,TGTGCCAGTTCGACAGGGGCGGGCTACCAGCCCCAGCATTTT
once,TRBJ1-2,.,TRBV5-6,CASSSTDSNYGYTF,TGTGCCAGCAGCTCGACCGACTCTAACTATGGCTACACCTTC
.,TRBJ1-6,.,TRBV5-1,CASSPGGGDSPLHF,TGCGCCAGCAGCCCTGGGGGGGGCGATTCACCCCTCCACTTT
.,TRBJ1-6,.,TRBV21-1,CASNYIRAGKGLRNSPLHF,TGTGCCAGCAATTATATCAGGGCAGGGAAGGGCCTCCGTAATTCACCCCTCCACTTT
.,TRBJ2-1,TRBD1,TRBV6-5,CASNPGQGRDEQFF,TGTGCCAGCAATCCGGGACAGGGTAGGGATGAGCAGTTCTTC
.,TRBJ1-5,.,TRBV6-5,CATSGRDQPQHF,TGTGCCACCTCGGGGAGGGATCAGCCCCAGCATTTT
.,TRBJ1-2,.,TRBV29-1,CSVPYRDTSNYGYTF,TGCAGCGTCCCTTACCGGGACACAAGTAACTATGGCTACACCTTC
.,TRBJ1-1,.,TRBV5-1,CASSSAGSRDAFF,TGCGCCAGCAGCTCCGCCGGGTCGAGGGACGCTTTCTTT
.,TRBJ2-3,.,TRBV15,CATSRDAAGSGFRADTQYF,TGTGCCACCAGCAGAGATGCGGCAGGGTCTGGCTTTAGGGCAGATACGCAGTATTTT
.,TRBJ2-7,TRBD2,TRBV7-2,CASSLGRDYEQYF,TGTGCCAGCAGCCTGGGGAGGGACTACGAGCAGTACTTC
.,TRBJ2-2,.,TRBV5-4,CASSFRDTGGELFF,TGTGCCAGCAGCTTCAGGGATACGGGCGGGGAGCTGTTTTTT
.,TRBJ2-5,.,TRBV7-2,CASSVNQETQYF,TGTGCCAGCAGCGTCAACCAAGAGACCCAGTACTTC
.,TRBJ2-7,.,TRBV7-6,CASSFSEGTYEQYF,TGTGCCAGCAGCTTTTCCGAGGGGACTTACGAGCAGTACTTC
.,TRBJ1-1,.,TRBV10-3,CAISDGDTEAFF,TGTGCCATCAGTGACGGGGACACTGAAGCTTTCTTT
.,TRBJ2-2,TRBD1,TRBV19,CASSLEGAAGELFF,TGTGCCAGTAGTTTAGAGGGGGCTGCCGGGGAGCTGTTTTTT
.,TRBJ2-3,TRBD1,TRBV6-2/TRBV6-3,CASSQGGRDGKDTQYF,TGTGCCAGCAGTCAAGGGGGCAGGGATGGAAAAGATACGCAGTATTTT
.,TRBJ2-3,.,TRBV14,CASSQDRRWVGTDTQYF,TGTGCCAGCAGCCAAGATCGGCGTTGGGTCGGCACAGATACGCAGTATTTT
.,TRBJ2-7,.,TRBV7-3,CASSLNAGDEQYF,TGTGCCAGCAGCTTAAATGCTGGGGACGAGCAGTACTTC
.,TRBJ1-5,TRBD1,TRBV6-5,CASKQGTELRQPQHF,TGTGCCAGCAAACAGGGGACAGAATTGAGACAGCCCCAGCATTTT
.,TRBJ1-1,.,TRBV29-1,CSVARDLGNTEAFF,TGCAGCGTTGCCCGGGACTTGGGAAACACTGAAGCTTTCTTT
.,TRBJ2-7,TRBD2,TRBV2,CASRGASGGPPPYEQYF,TGTGCCAGCAGGGGGGCTAGCGGGGGCCCCCCCCCGTACGAGCAGTACTTC
few,TRBJ2-3,.,TRBV6-4,CASSDSAGANTDTQYF,TGTGCCAGCAGTGACTCTGCGGGGGCGAACACAGATACGCAGTATTTT